These 30 T cell receptor beta chains originate from one sample sequenced in a study of cytomegalovirus exposure and HLA in healthy donors. The PCR made use of 60 Vbeta and 13 Jbeta primers. Method: immunoSEQ multiplex PCR; TCRdb's copy keeps in-frame clones and lacks some. This repertoire shows fewer than 95,000 clones, around 70% found once; its top ten account for about 16%. Sequencing used PBMCs. The receptor set was obtained from a woman in her forties in good health and CMV-seropositive.

The V call is TRBV2, the J call TRBJ1-1, with D perhaps matching TRBD1 (5 bases). Trimming took 6 bases from V and 0 from J, leaving 17 bases between them. This CDR3 is 16 amino acids long. Germline V gene lookup returns CDR1 SNHLY and CDR2 FYNNEI. CDR3 sequence reads: CASRTARAFVNTEAFF. In DNA form, the CDR3 reads TGTGCCAGCAGGACGGCCAGGGCCTTCGTGAACACTGAAGCTTTCTTT.

The chain employs TRBV30 and TRBJ2-1; 9 bases align to TRBD1. V gave up 4 bases and J gave up 8 bases; unmatched junction bases: 6. CDR3 length: 13 amino acids. Looked up from germline, CDR1 is GTSNPN and CDR2 is SVGIG (reference sequence). The CDR3 DNA reads as TGTGCCTGGAAGACAGGGGGGGTGGATGAGCAGTTCTTC. This codes for CAWKTGGVDEQFF.

The rearrangement joins TRBV28 to TRBJ2-7; D is possibly TRBD1 (5 bases). Germline V gene sequence: CDR1 MDHEN, CDR2 SYDVKM. There are 12 residues in the CDR3. V lost 3 bases and J lost 7, with 10 bases in between. In DNA, the CDR3 is TGTGCCAGCAGTTTTCAGGGAAGGGAGCAGTACTTC. It specifies CASSFQGREQYF.

The V call is TRBV5-1, the J call TRBJ2-3; D gene uncertain. CDR3 length: 11 amino acids. Germline loops: CDR1 SGHRS, CDR2 YFSETQ. Trimming removed 3 bases at V and 7 bases at J, with 6 bases between. In nucleotides, the CDR3 is TGCGCCAGCAGCTCCCGTAATACGCAGTATTTT. It specifies CASSSRNTQYF.

V usage is TRBV5-1 and J usage is TRBJ2-7; D ambiguous. This CDR3 is 13 amino acids long. V gave up 3 bases and J gave up 4 bases, with 11 bases separating them. CDR1 SGHRS and CDR2 YFSETQ come from the germline V gene. DNA of the CDR3: TGCGCCAGCAGCTCCATGCTGGCTTACGAGCAGTACTTC. This encodes CASSSMLAYEQYF.

CDR3 region: CASSLVERGAGELFF. DNA of the CDR3: TGCGCCAGCAGCTTGGTAGAGCGGGGGGCCGGGGAGCTGTTTTTT. This rearrangement joins TRBV5-1 to TRBJ2-2; 9 bases match TRBD2. The germline CDR1 and CDR2 sequences are SGHRS and YFSETQ. V lost 0 bases, J lost 6 bases, and 3 bases stayed unmatched. This CDR3 comprises 15 residues.

This clone has a handful of counts. The DNA for the CDR3 is TGTGCCAGCAGCTTACAGACAGGGTTTATTAATGAGCAGTTCTTC. Its protein is CASSLQTGFINEQFF. The chain links TRBV7-9 to TRBJ2-1, with 7 bases aligning to TRBD1. Per germline, CDR1 SEHNR and CDR2 FQNEAQ (reference sequence). The CDR3 totals 15 residues. The V and J ends lost 2 bases and 7 bases, in that order; junction bases with no gene match: 8.

The gene calls are TRBV4-1 and TRBJ2-7; 9 bases are a match to TRBD2. Germline V CDR1 and CDR2: MGHRA, YSYEKL. The CDR3 is 17 residues long. V was clipped by 0 bases and J by 5 bases; unmatched bases: 11. This chain's CDR3 is CASSQDDTREGVDEQYF. The CDR3 DNA reads TGCGCCAGCAGCCAAGATGACACGCGGGAGGGCGTCGACGAGCAGTACTTC.

The chain employs TRBV7-9 and TRBJ2-1, with TRBD2 matching 13 bases. The trim removed 5 bases at V and 2 bases at J, leaving 9 bases unmatched. CDR1 SEHNR and CDR2 FQNEAQ come from the germline V gene (reference sequence). This CDR3 has 18 amino acids. The chain's CDR3 is CASSPGTSGTGAYNEQFF. The CDR3 coding sequence is TGTGCCAGCAGCCCCGGGACTAGCGGGACAGGGGCCTACAATGAGCAGTTCTTC. The complete variable domain, with remaining parts taken from reference TRBV7-9 and TRBJ2-1, reads DTGVSQNPRHKITKRGQNVTFRCDPISEHNRLYWYRQTLGQGPEFLTYFQNEAQLEKSRLLSDRFSAERPKGSFSTLEIQRTEQGDSAMYLCASSPGTSGTGAYNEQFFGPGTRLTVL.

J is TRBJ1-1 and V is TRBV27; D might be TRBD1 (5 bases). CDR1 is MNHEY and CDR2 is SMNVEV in the germline V gene (reference sequence). This CDR3 has 15 amino acids. Trimming shortened V by 5 bases and J by 0 bases, and 13 bases separated the two germline ends. CDR3 amino acids: CASSPGGGLNTEAFF. CDR3 DNA: TGTGCCAGCAGTCCCGGGGGGGGGTTGAACACTGAAGCTTTCTTT.

This rearrangement joins TRBV6-1 to TRBJ1-5, with a possible D match to TRBD1 (5 bases). The CDR3 is 14 residues long. The V gene's germline CDR1 is MNHNS and CDR2 SASEGT. V was trimmed by 3 bases and J by 9 bases, leaving 15 bases between them. The CDR3 loop is CASSDRTGQGPQHF. CDR3 DNA sequence: TGTGCCAGCAGTGACCGCACAGGCCAAGGGCCCCAGCATTTT.

V is TRBV5-1 and J is TRBJ2-3; D unclear. Germline-derived CDR1 and CDR2 are SGHRS and YFSETQ. V dropped 4 bases and J dropped 1 base, with 22 bases sitting between them. The CDR3 is 18 amino acids. The CDR3 coding sequence is TGCGCCAGCAGCATGTCCGCCCTCAGTTCCCGGGGCACAGATACGCAGTATTTT. This sequence encodes CASSMSALSSRGTDTQYF.

This clone was counted between two and nine times. This chain joins TRBV7-2 and TRBJ1-1; D unclear. The V and J ends lost 2 bases and 4 bases respectively, with 8 bases between them. There are 13 residues in the CDR3. Germline CDR1 SGHTA, CDR2 FQGNSA. This chain's CDR3 is CASSLTQTTEAFF. In nucleotides, the CDR3 is TGTGCCAGCAGCTTAACACAGACCACTGAAGCTTTCTTT.

The gene calls are TRBV10-3 and TRBJ1-5; 10 positions agree with TRBD1. The germline CDR1 and CDR2 sequences are ENHRY and SYGVKD. V trimming: 6 bases; J trimming: 1 base; junction bases outside the gene matches: 0. The CDR3 extends over 14 amino acids. This CDR3 reads CAIRGQGSNQPQHF. For the CDR3, the DNA is TGTGCCATCAGGGGACAGGGGAGCAATCAGCCCCAGCATTTT.

The chain carries TRBV9 and TRBJ2-1, with 7 bases lining up with TRBD2. The CDR3 spans 15 residues. After removal of 0 bases from V and 8 bases from J, the junction contained 8 bases not matched to a gene. CDR1 SGDLS and CDR2 YYNGEE come from the germline V gene. CDR3 sequence reads: CASSVVGGVTDEQFF. The DNA of the CDR3 is TGTGCCAGCAGCGTAGTTGGGGGGGTGACGGATGAGCAGTTCTTC.

V usage is TRBV27 and J usage is TRBJ1-1; 7 positions agree with TRBD1. The CDR3 consists of 15 residues. Trimming removed 6 bases from V and 4 bases from J; junction bases left unmatched: 11. Germline V gene data show CDR1 as MNHEY and CDR2 as SMNVEV (reference sequence). The CDR3, as DNA: TGTGCCAGCAGCCAATCGACAGGGCACCTCACTGAAGCTTTCTTT. Translation gives CASSQSTGHLTEAFF.

The V call is TRBV28, the J call TRBJ1-1; 9 bases fit TRBD1. V trimming: 8 bases; J trimming: 0 bases; junction bases outside the gene matches: 7. CDR3 length equals 15 residues. Germline CDR1 and CDR2: MDHEN and SYDVKM. CDR3 DNA sequence: TGTGCCAGCTGTGGGACAGGGCCAGTGAACACTGAAGCTTTCTTT. Translating gives CASCGTGPVNTEAFF.

V usage is TRBV5-1 and J usage is TRBJ1-4, with 8 bases fitting TRBD1. CDR1 SGHRS and CDR2 YFSETQ come from the germline V gene. V lost 4 bases and J lost 3; bases outside the gene matches: 11. This CDR3 is 17 amino acids long. CDR3 in DNA: TGCGCCAGCAGCGCCCCGGACAGGGATGGGGCTAATGAAAAACTGTTTTTT. Amino acid sequence: CASSAPDRDGANEKLFF.

The V gene is TRBV14, the J gene TRBJ2-5, with a tentative D call TRBD2 (6 bases). Per the germline V gene, CDR1 is SGHDN and CDR2 is FVKESK. This CDR3 region has 15 residues. V lost 3 bases, J lost 5 bases, and 16 bases lay in between. CDR3 amino acids: CASSQLAAGWETQYF. CDR3 sequence (DNA): TGTGCCAGCAGCCAGCTCGCGGCGGGGTGGGAGACCCAGTACTTC.

The rearrangement links TRBV6-5 to TRBJ2-1, with 7 bases aligning to TRBD1. V gave up 4 bases and J gave up 5 bases; unmatched junction bases: 8. The V gene's germline CDR1 is MNHEY and CDR2 SVGAGI. The CDR3 spans 15 residues. CDR3 sequence: CASSSDRVAHNEQFF. As DNA, the CDR3 is TGTGCCAGCAGTTCCGACAGGGTAGCCCACAATGAGCAGTTCTTC.

The V and J genes are TRBV10-2 and TRBJ2-7; D might be TRBD2 (6 bases). Germline V gene sequence: CDR1 WSHSY, CDR2 SAAADI. Trimming removed 6 bases at V and 5 bases at J, with 11 bases between. This CDR3 contains 12 residues. CDR3 in amino acids: CASRGRINEQYF. The CDR3 region has the DNA TGCGCCAGCAGAGGGAGGATTAACGAGCAGTACTTC.

This clone has just a few counts. The chain employs TRBV5-3 and TRBJ2-5; no clear D gene. Being an ORF, TRBV5-3 has a function that is uncertain. This CDR3 contains 14 residues. The V end was cut by 4 bases, the J end by 5 bases, with 15 bases between. The CDR3: CARSLFDTKETQYF. In DNA, the CDR3 is TGTGCCAGAAGCCTATTCGACACGAAGGAGACCCAGTACTTC.

This clone was detected once. The rearrangement links TRBV7-6 to TRBJ2-3; D uncertain. This CDR3 has 15 residues. Germline V gives CDR1 SGHVS, CDR2 FNYEAQ. With 0 bases removed from V and 2 bases from J, the gap between germline ends came to 9 bases. The CDR3, as DNA: TGTGCCAGCAGCTTAGCGCCCAGTGCCACAGATACGCAGTATTTT. This encodes CASSLAPSATDTQYF.

This clone was observed a handful of times. This CDR3 reads CASSTGQGEAFF. The CDR3 bases are TGTGCCAGCAGTACTGGACAGGGAGAAGCTTTCTTT. The chain combines TRBV28 with TRBJ1-1, with TRBD1 matching over 8 bases. CDR3 length: 12 residues. Unmatched junction bases numbered 4, after V lost 5 bases and J lost 8 bases. The V gene's germline CDR1 is MDHEN and CDR2 SYDVKM. The variable domain in full, with the rest retrieved from reference TRBV28 and TRBJ1-1, is DVKVTQSSRYLVKRTGEKVFLECVQDMDHENMFWYRQDPGLGLRLIYFSYDVKMKEKGDIPEGYSVSREKKERFSLILESASTNQTSMYLCASSTGQGEAFFGQGTRLTVV.

This chain joins TRBV7-9 and TRBJ2-5; 7 nucleotides match TRBD2. The trim removed 1 base at V and 7 bases at J, leaving 6 bases unmatched. The CDR3 is 14 residues long. Germline CDR1 reads SEHNR; CDR2 reads FQNEAQ (reference sequence). CDR3 bases: TGTGCCAGCAGCTTAGTATCGGGAGGTGGGACCCAGTACTTC. It translates to CASSLVSGGGTQYF.

The gene calls are TRBV29-1 and TRBJ1-1; possible D gene TRBD1, 5 bases. Germline V gene lookup returns CDR1 SQVTM and CDR2 ANQGSEA. V lost 4 bases, J lost 4 bases, and 19 bases lay in between. The CDR3 extends over 15 amino acids. The CDR3 reads CSVAGDRGSVTEAFF. DNA for the CDR3: TGCAGCGTTGCGGGGGATCGGGGTTCGGTCACTGAAGCTTTCTTT.

This clone has just one count. This chain links TRBV19 with TRBJ2-3; D is uncertain. V was clipped by 9 bases and J by 2 bases, with 12 bases between them. Germline values: CDR1 LNHDA, CDR2 SQIVND (reference sequence). There are 13 residues in the CDR3. DNA for the CDR3: TGTGCCAGCACTAACGACCACACAGATACGCAGTATTTT. Translated, it gives CASTNDHTDTQYF.

This chain links TRBV7-2 with TRBJ2-3; 13 bases line up with TRBD2. J lost 5 bases, V lost 5 bases, and 7 bases had no gene match. CDR1 is SGHTA and CDR2 is FQGNSA in the germline V gene. The CDR3 sequence is 16 residues long. This CDR3 is CASSPRTSGSGDTQYF. The CDR3 nucleotides are TGTGCCAGCAGCCCTCGGACTAGCGGGAGCGGAGATACGCAGTATTTT.

This clone appeared once. Written as DNA, the CDR3 is TGCGCCAGCAGCTTGGGCCCCGTGGAGGGCTACACCTTC. This sequence encodes CASSLGPVEGYTF. V usage is TRBV5-1 and J usage is TRBJ1-2; D call uncertain. The V end lost 0 bases, the J end lost 8 bases, and 11 bases lay between the germline ends. Germline values: CDR1 SGHRS, CDR2 YFSETQ. The length of the CDR3 is 13 residues.

This chain uses TRBV5-4 with TRBJ2-5, with 8 bases lining up with TRBD1. CDR1 SGHNT and CDR2 YYREEE come from the germline V gene (reference sequence). With 2 bases clipped from V and 7 bases from J, the junction kept 7 bases outside the gene matches. The CDR3 loop spans 14 amino acids. CDR3 amino acids: CASSFGQGRGTQYF. The CDR3 DNA reads as TGTGCCAGCAGCTTCGGACAGGGTCGAGGGACCCAGTACTTC.